This T cell receptor (beta chain) was sequenced during a study of T-cell memory formation after mild COVID-19. General study findings and limits: Researchers found some responding clones in pre-infection memory, a sign that cross-reactive memory joined.

Per the germline V gene, CDR1 is LGHNA and CDR2 is YSLEER. V lost 0 bases and J lost 2; bases outside the gene matches: 13. The CDR3 totals 19 residues. This clonotype turned up a few times. What it recognizes is unknown. TCRdb analysed the 5' RACE reads with MiXCR anew, one entry per CDR3 protein. The data show over 450,000 distinct CDR3 sequences, just over 20% seen once. This receptor was identified in an adult woman who had mild COVID-19 (a few samples of this study predate the infection). Cell type and time point are not known. The sample consisted of PBMCs or a T cell subset sorted from them (not recorded which). The chain couples TRBV4-3 to TRBJ2-7; 10 bases map to TRBD2. The CDR3 sequence is CASSQDMELAGAPPYEQYF. CDR3 nucleotide sequence: TGCGCCAGCAGCCAAGACATGGAGCTAGCGGGAGCCCCCCCCTACGAGCAGTACTTC.